These T cell receptor beta chains were read from a single sample in a study of blood T cell repertoires in COVID-19. Sequencing used immunoSEQ multiplex PCR; TCRdb keeps in-frame clones, though not all of them. The data hold 150,000 or so clones, with 85% to 95% observed a single time. The material sequenced was peripheral blood. All receptors come from a woman aged 60-70 years with COVID-19, enrolled during active disease. CDR3s include the opening cysteine and the closing phenylalanine or tryptophan. The D gene is left open where the match is weak. Rows may omit the clone size; those that give it use once, few, many or a size class.

v_call: TRBV15
j_call: TRBJ2-2
clone_size: NA
d_call: NA
cdr3_aa: CATSTYTGELFF
cdr3_nt: TGTGCCACCAGCACCTACACCGGGGAGCTGTTTTTT

v_call: TRBV6-5
j_call: TRBJ1-2
clone_size: NA
d_call: TRBD1
cdr3_aa: CASSYTGQGAGGYTF
cdr3_nt: TGTGCCAGCAGTTACACCGGACAGGGGGCTGGTGGCTACACCTTC

v_call: TRBV18
j_call: TRBJ2-5
clone_size: NA
d_call: NA
cdr3_aa: CASSPRAKQETQYF
cdr3_nt: TGTGCCAGCTCACCCAGGGCCAAACAAGAGACCCAGTACTTC

v_call: TRBV27
j_call: TRBJ1-5
clone_size: NA
d_call: NA
cdr3_aa: CASRMGQSNQPQHF
cdr3_nt: TGTGCCAGCAGGATGGGACAAAGCAATCAGCCCCAGCATTTT

v_call: TRBV27
j_call: TRBJ1-4
clone_size: NA
d_call: NA
cdr3_aa: CASSLRANEKLFF
cdr3_nt: TGTGCCAGCAGTCTGCGGGCTAATGAAAAACTGTTTTTT

v_call: TRBV3-1/TRBV3-2
j_call: TRBJ2-1
clone_size: NA
d_call: TRBD1
cdr3_aa: CASSLLSRDRAYNEQFF
cdr3_nt: TGTGCCAGCAGCCTCCTTTCCCGGGACAGAGCCTACAATGAGCAGTTCTTC

v_call: TRBV5-5
j_call: TRBJ1-2
clone_size: NA
d_call: TRBD1
cdr3_aa: CASSWGQDGNYGYTF
cdr3_nt: TGTGCCAGCAGCTGGGGACAGGACGGTAACTATGGCTACACCTTC

v_call: TRBV2
j_call: TRBJ1-1
clone_size: NA
d_call: NA
cdr3_aa: CASSELRNTEAFF
cdr3_nt: TGTGCCAGCAGTGAATTGAGGAACACTGAAGCTTTCTTT

v_call: TRBV25-1
j_call: TRBJ1-3
clone_size: NA
d_call: TRBD1
cdr3_aa: CASSRVSLWDSGNTIYF
cdr3_nt: TGTGCCAGCAGTCGTGTATCCCTCTGGGACAGTGGAAACACCATATATTTT

v_call: TRBV7-2
j_call: TRBJ2-3
clone_size: NA
d_call: TRBD2
cdr3_aa: CASSAGLATDTQYF
cdr3_nt: TGTGCCAGCAGCGCCGGACTAGCGACAGATACGCAGTATTTT

v_call: TRBV6-5
j_call: TRBJ2-2
clone_size: NA
d_call: NA
cdr3_aa: CATQGTGELFF
cdr3_nt: TGTGCCACTCAGGGGACCGGGGAGCTGTTTTTT

v_call: TRBV27
j_call: TRBJ2-7
clone_size: NA
d_call: NA
cdr3_aa: CASKRLGEQYF
cdr3_nt: TGTGCCAGCAAACGACTTGGAGAGCAGTACTTC

v_call: TRBV30
j_call: TRBJ2-1
clone_size: NA
d_call: TRBD2
cdr3_aa: CAWSLGGYEQFF
cdr3_nt: TGTGCCTGGAGTTTGGGGGGGTATGAGCAGTTCTTC

v_call: TRBV15
j_call: TRBJ1-1
clone_size: once
d_call: TRBD1
cdr3_aa: CATSRGDRSLNTEAFF
cdr3_nt: TGTGCCACCAGCAGAGGGGACAGGAGTCTGAACACTGAAGCTTTCTTT

v_call: TRBV3-1/TRBV3-2
j_call: TRBJ1-2
clone_size: NA
d_call: NA
cdr3_aa: CASSQAHPPYGYTF
cdr3_nt: TGTGCCAGCAGCCAAGCACACCCTCCGTATGGCTACACCTTC

v_call: TRBV5-6
j_call: TRBJ2-7
clone_size: NA
d_call: TRBD1
cdr3_aa: CASSPTDRGLNEQYF
cdr3_nt: TGTGCCAGCAGCCCTACGGACAGGGGACTTAACGAGCAGTACTTC

v_call: TRBV5-1
j_call: TRBJ2-5
clone_size: NA
d_call: NA
cdr3_aa: CASSLELASETQYF
cdr3_nt: TGCGCCAGCAGCTTGGAACTAGCATCGGAGACCCAGTACTTC

v_call: TRBV7-2
j_call: TRBJ1-4
clone_size: NA
d_call: TRBD1
cdr3_aa: CASSPGQGNEKLFF
cdr3_nt: TGTGCCAGCAGCCCGGGACAGGGCAATGAAAAACTGTTTTTT

v_call: TRBV2
j_call: TRBJ1-6
clone_size: NA
d_call: TRBD1
cdr3_aa: CASSKRQGDSSPLHF
cdr3_nt: TGTGCCAGCAGCAAAAGACAGGGTGACTCATCACCCCTCCACTTT

v_call: TRBV7-2
j_call: TRBJ1-6
clone_size: NA
d_call: NA
cdr3_aa: CAYQSGNVSNSPLHF
cdr3_nt: TGTGCCTACCAGTCGGGAAATGTATCCAATTCACCCCTCCACTTT

v_call: TRBV5-6
j_call: TRBJ2-7
clone_size: NA
d_call: NA
cdr3_aa: CASSLGRGHYEQYF
cdr3_nt: TGTGCCAGCAGCTTGGGGCGGGGCCACTACGAGCAGTACTTC

v_call: TRBV7-3
j_call: TRBJ1-6
clone_size: NA
d_call: NA
cdr3_aa: CASSLNTGNGSPLHF
cdr3_nt: TGTGCCAGCAGCTTAAATACAGGGAACGGTTCACCCCTCCACTTT

v_call: TRBV6-5
j_call: TRBJ2-2
clone_size: once
d_call: NA
cdr3_aa: CASGRTGELFF
cdr3_nt: TGTGCCAGCGGGCGCACCGGGGAGCTGTTTTTT

v_call: TRBV6-5
j_call: TRBJ1-5
clone_size: NA
d_call: TRBD1
cdr3_aa: CASKTGPLNQPQHF
cdr3_nt: TGTGCCAGCAAGACAGGGCCCCTCAATCAGCCCCAGCATTTT

v_call: TRBV7-2
j_call: TRBJ1-2
clone_size: NA
d_call: TRBD1
cdr3_aa: CAGGTANYGYTF
cdr3_nt: TGTGCCGGGGGGACAGCAAATTATGGCTACACCTTC

v_call: TRBV2
j_call: TRBJ2-1
clone_size: NA
d_call: NA
cdr3_aa: CAKRGKTAAEQFF
cdr3_nt: TGTGCCAAAAGGGGGAAAACCGCGGCTGAGCAGTTCTTC

v_call: TRBV9
j_call: TRBJ2-1
clone_size: NA
d_call: TRBD2
cdr3_aa: CASSVGGGAYNEQFF
cdr3_nt: TGTGCCAGCAGCGTAGGTGGGGGGGCCTACAATGAGCAGTTCTTC